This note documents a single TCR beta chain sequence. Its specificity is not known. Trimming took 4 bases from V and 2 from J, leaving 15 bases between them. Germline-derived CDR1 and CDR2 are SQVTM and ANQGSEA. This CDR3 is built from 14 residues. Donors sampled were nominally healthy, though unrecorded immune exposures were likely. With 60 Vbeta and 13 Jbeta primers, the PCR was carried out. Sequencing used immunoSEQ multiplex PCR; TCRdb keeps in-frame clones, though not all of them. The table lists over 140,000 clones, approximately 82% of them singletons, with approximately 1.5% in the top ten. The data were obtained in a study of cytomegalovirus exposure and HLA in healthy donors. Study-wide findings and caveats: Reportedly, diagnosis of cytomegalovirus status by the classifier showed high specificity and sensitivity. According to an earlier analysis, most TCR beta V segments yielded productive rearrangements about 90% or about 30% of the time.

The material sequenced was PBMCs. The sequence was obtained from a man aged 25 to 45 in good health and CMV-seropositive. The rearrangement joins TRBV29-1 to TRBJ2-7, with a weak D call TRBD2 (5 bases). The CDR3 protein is CSVGGPAVPYEQYF. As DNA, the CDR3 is TGCAGCGTTGGGGGTCCAGCGGTTCCCTACGAGCAGTACTTC.